The clone carrying this T cell receptor (beta chain) was observed a few times. As yet, its antigen is unknown. The CDR3 is 15 residues long. Germline V gene data show CDR1 as MNHEY and CDR2 as SVGEGT. The germline V and J ends were trimmed by 2 bases and 2 bases, with 10 bases remaining between them. This sample stems from a study of response to subunit inactivated influenza vaccine. Study results and limitations: After each seasonal influenza vaccination, few new T cells are recruited, the authors suggested.

TCRdb re-called the RT-PCR reads through MiXCR, storing one row per CDR3 protein. The sample includes roughly 650,000 distinct CDR3 sequences, 11% to 15% seen only once; the top ten take about 7.6%. This sample comprised PBMCs from blood, obtained less than 15 days before vaccination. The receptor was derived from a man over 45 who received an inactivated influenza vaccine. The rearrangement links TRBV6-2 or TRBV6-3 to TRBJ1-5; D call uncertain. This CDR3 reads CASSYMGSGNQPQHF. Here the CDR3 DNA reads TGTGCCAGCAGTTACATGGGGTCGGGCAATCAGCCCCAGCATTTT.